A selection of T cell receptor beta chains follows, all from one sample in a study of OX40 agonist ivuxolimab in advanced cancers. Repertoires were generated with immunoSEQ multiplex PCR, while TCRdb's copy carries only in-frame clones and drops some. The sample records roughly 60,000 clones, more than 85% being singletons. Source: CD4+ or CD8+ T cells sorted from blood, taken in a trial of the OX40 agonist ivuxolimab. The receptors stem from an adult with an advanced solid tumor such as melanoma, head and neck, liver or kidney cancer. Both conserved end residues are part of each CDR3. A D gene is named only where the DNA matches it firmly.

d_gene	j_gene	len	v_gene	CDR3aa
-	TRBJ1-6	14	TRBV2	CASSQSRVGSPLHF
-	TRBJ1-6	13	TRBV5-6	CASSLSVDSPLHF
-	TRBJ1-5	14	TRBV10-3	CATGPGGGNQPQHF
-	TRBJ1-1	14	TRBV7-3	CASSLGQTYTEAFF
-	TRBJ1-6	16	TRBV13	CASSLGGKPYNSPLHF
-	TRBJ2-6	16	TRBV7-2	CASSRVASSGANVLTF
TRBD1	TRBJ2-5	14	TRBV6-9	CASGRDRPAETQYF
-	TRBJ2-3	14	TRBV5-1	CASSLQGYTDTQYF
-	TRBJ1-1	13	TRBV4-1	CASSQVPARRAFF
-	TRBJ2-7	13	TRBV2	CASSRDRTYEQYF
-	TRBJ2-7	12	TRBV6-5	CASSPQDYEQYF
TRBD1	TRBJ2-7	14	TRBV4-2	CASSPGQGAYEQYF
TRBD2	TRBJ2-1	14	TRBV7-9	CASSTSGIYNEQFF
-	TRBJ1-1	12	TRBV30	CAWSKGNTEAFF
-	TRBJ1-1	11	TRBV14	CASSHGTEAFF
-	TRBJ2-5	13	TRBV18	CASSPMDKETQYF
TRBD1	TRBJ1-2	11	TRBV25-1	CASSEGQIYTF
TRBD1	TRBJ1-2	14	TRBV5-5	CASTNTGTAYGYTF
-	TRBJ1-6	13	TRBV7-3	CASSYAQDSPLHF
-	TRBJ1-1	14	TRBV11-2	CASSLEGGNTEAFF
-	TRBJ1-1	13	TRBV28	CASTTPTNTEAFF
-	TRBJ2-2	15	TRBV5-1	CASSLAASQTGELFF
-	TRBJ2-3	14	TRBV9	CASSSKTGADTQYF
TRBD2	TRBJ2-1	18	TRBV6-1	CASSEVSGGRHSYNEQFF
-	TRBJ2-2	13	TRBV7-8	CASSSRRPGELFF
-	TRBJ2-1	14	TRBV7-3	CASSYRSSYNEQFF
TRBD2	TRBJ2-5	14	TRBV6-5	CASSGETSGGTQYF
-	TRBJ2-7	14	TRBV7-2	CASSLIEGIHEQYF
TRBD2	TRBJ2-5	17	TRBV4-2	CASSQGNSGGAKETQYF
-	TRBJ2-7	14	TRBV7-2	CASSPQRPAYEQYF
TRBD1	TRBJ2-5	14	TRBV6-6	CASSYRRGRETQYF
-	TRBJ2-2	14	TRBV10-3	CAIRLGGREAELFF
-	TRBJ2-2	13	TRBV18	CASSPRDTGELFF
-	TRBJ1-5	15	TRBV27	CASSYVRDSNQPQHF
TRBD1	TRBJ2-1	14	TRBV6-4	CASSGDRNYNEQFF
-	TRBJ1-5	14	TRBV19	CASRGPLGNQPQHF
-	TRBJ2-1	15	TRBV5-4	CASSITSGAYNEQFF
TRBD1	TRBJ1-5	14	TRBV5-1	CASSITGDHQPQHF
-	-	11	TRBV29-1	CSPRVLGEQYF
TRBD2	TRBJ2-3	15	TRBV5-4	CASSPSAGVGDTQYF
-	TRBJ2-7	12	TRBV7-9	CASSSVLAEQYF
-	TRBJ1-2	13	TRBV6-4	CASSDSQGSGYTF
-	TRBJ2-3	11	TRBV2	CASSEEDTQYF
-	TRBJ1-2	14	TRBV5-6	CASSRNDKGYGYTF
-	TRBJ2-7	13	TRBV11-2	CASSHLGGYEQYF
-	TRBJ2-7	13	TRBV11-2	CASSSRQAYEQYF
-	TRBJ2-2	11	TRBV5-1	CASSLAGELFF
-	TRBJ1-4	13	TRBV7-2	CASSLVGNEKLFF
-	TRBJ1-5	14	TRBV6-5	CASSYGQGGGPQHF